The T cell receptor beta chain under discussion was sequenced for a study of blood T cells in healthy people across ages. Samples had at least 6 million PBMCs isolated from them. This clonotype was detected ten times or more. As yet, its antigen is unknown. Study-wide points: Diversity was higher, and naive CD4+ cells more numerous, in long-lived donors than in aged donors. Higher naive T cell percentage went strongly together with higher TCR beta diversity. While age rose, TCR beta diversity per million T cells dropped in a roughly linear way.

The authors ran a second PCR of roughly 6 to 11 cycles using a sample-barcoded 5' primer and a J-beta primer mix. Each CDR3 protein is one row after TCRdb ran MiXCR on the 5' RACE reads. The sample has 800,000 or so distinct CDR3 sequences, about 62% seen once; the top ten hold 28%. This CDR3 spans 14 amino acids. Germline assignment: CDR1 MRHNA and CDR2 SNTAGT. V was pared by 4 bases and J by 8 bases, with 15 bases between. The sequencing sample was made of blood. This chain uses TRBV6-4 with TRBJ2-1; the D is unclear. The TCR sequence derives from a young man in good health. CDR3 protein: CASSVVPGPYEQFF. The CDR3 coding sequence is TGTGCCAGCAGTGTGGTCCCTGGACCGTATGAGCAGTTCTTC.